These 9 T cell receptor beta chains were sequenced from one sample in a study of blood T cells in healthy people across ages. The second PCR ran about 6 to 12 cycles with a sample-barcoded 5' primer and J-beta primers. Each CDR3 protein gets one entry after TCRdb re-called the 5' RACE reads with MiXCR. Among 700,000 to 900,000 distinct CDR3 sequences listed, about 26% were seen once. This sample also appeared in a second study, on T cells of mothers and their children.

Material for sequencing was blood. These receptors were obtained from a boy aged 5 to 17 in good health.

The chain employs TRBV12-3 or TRBV12-4 and TRBJ1-1, with D maybe TRBD1 (5 bases). Trimming took 10 bases from V and 5 from J, leaving 14 bases between them. The CDR3 has 12 residues. For the CDR3, the DNA is TGTGCCATCATGCAGGGTCGGACTGAAGCTTTCTTT. This codes for CAIMQGRTEAFF.

The rearrangement links TRBV15 to TRBJ2-3; perhaps TRBD2 as D (5 bases). The CDR3 sequence is 15 residues long. With 5 bases removed from V and 2 bases from J, the gap between germline ends came to 14 bases. Germline CDR1 LNHNV, CDR2 YYDKDF (reference sequence). The chain's CDR3 is CATSVSRGTTDTQYF. The DNA of the CDR3 is TGTGCCACCAGCGTCTCCCGGGGAACCACAGATACGCAGTATTTT.

The V and J genes are TRBV3-1 and TRBJ2-7; D not certain. The V gene lost 4 bases and the J gene lost 3 bases, with 16 bases spanning the gap. CDR3 size: 15 residues. Germline lookup yields CDR1 LGHDT and CDR2 YNNKEL (reference sequence). The CDR3 is CASSPRKDSLYEQYF. CDR3 bases: TGTGCCAGCAGCCCTCGAAAAGACTCCCTCTACGAGCAGTACTTC.

The V gene is TRBV5-1, the J gene TRBJ1-2; maybe TRBD1 (6 bases). V shed 9 bases and J shed 2 bases, with 20 bases lying between them. Germline V lookup: CDR1 SGHRS, CDR2 YFSETQ. This CDR3 spans 15 amino acids. CDR3 DNA sequence: TGCGCCACCAAATCTGGGCCACAGGGAAACTATGGCTACACCTTC. This sequence encodes CATKSGPQGNYGYTF. The full variable domain, completed using reference TRBV5-1 and TRBJ1-2, is KAGVTQTPRYLIKTRGQQVTLSCSPISGHRSVSWYQQTPGQGLQFLFEYFSETQRNKGNFPGRFSGRQFSNSRSEMNVSTLELGDSALYLCATKSGPQGNYGYTFGSGTRLTVV.

There are a few counts of this clonotype. At one of its ends the junction is not consistent with the germline gene, which may arise from a read error. V usage is TRBV6-6 and J usage is TRBJ1-6; TRBD1 aligns across 7 bases. Germline V gene data show CDR1 as MNHNY and CDR2 as SVGAGI (reference sequence). The CDR3 covers 15 residues. The CDR3 DNA is TGTGCCGGCAGTTACCCACAGGGGAACAATTCACCCCTCCACTTT. This sequence encodes CAGSYPQGNNSPLHF.

V usage is TRBV20-1 and J usage is TRBJ2-1, with a possible D match to TRBD1 (7 bases). V dropped 6 bases and J dropped 0 bases, with 18 bases sitting between them. The CDR3 length is 16 residues. CDR1 and CDR2 (germline): DFQATT, SNEGSKA (reference sequence). The DNA for the CDR3 is TGCAGTGCCCAAAAGGGGGGACAGAGCTCCTACAATGAGCAGTTCTTC. Translation gives CSAQKGGQSSYNEQFF.

The chain uses TRBV7-9 and TRBJ1-2, with 9 bases fitting TRBD1. Germline V CDR1 and CDR2: SEHNR, FQNEAQ (reference sequence). This CDR3 comprises 14 residues. V lost 5 bases and J lost 3; bases outside the gene matches: 4. In DNA form, the CDR3 reads TGTGCCAGCAGCCGGACAGGGGATCACTATGGCTACACCTTC. Its protein product is CASSRTGDHYGYTF.

The CDR3 region has the DNA TGTGCCAGCCGGACAGACTACTATGGCTACACCTTC. Amino acids: CASRTDYYGYTF. This chain uses TRBV2 with TRBJ1-2; possibly TRBD1 for D (6 bases). CDR1 and CDR2 from the germline V gene are SNHLY and FYNNEI. This CDR3 spans 12 amino acids. The V gene lost 8 bases and the J gene lost 3 bases, with 10 bases spanning the gap.

This clonotype showed up just a few times. CDR3 sequence (DNA): TGCGCCAGCAGCTTGGTAACAGGGGTGCTCTCTGGGGCCAACGTCCTGACTTTC. Residues: CASSLVTGVLSGANVLTF. This chain connects TRBV5-1 to TRBJ2-6; 7 positions agree with TRBD1. Germline V gene lookup returns CDR1 SGHRS and CDR2 YFSETQ. J was trimmed by 0 bases and V by 0 bases; bases with no gene match: 6. The CDR3 sequence is 18 residues long.